This T cell receptor beta chain stems from a study of tumor-infiltrating lymphocytes in localized non-small cell lung cancer. Study summary: The cohort mixed smokers and never-smokers, several histologies, and some post-neoadjuvant-chemotherapy samples.

Some clones are missing from TCRdb's copy, which holds only in-frame ones; the method was immunoSEQ multiplex PCR. The sample contains 20,000 to 30,000 clones, roughly 66% of which appear only once. The CDR3 covers 15 residues. Trimming cost V 6 bases and J 1 base; bases outside gene matches: 5. Looked up from germline, CDR1 is WSHSY and CDR2 is SAAADI. Study-level findings and limits: Different pieces of the same tissue went to different assays, confounding technical variation with intratumor heterogeneity. Recurrence-free survival showed no association with tumor T-cell fraction. TCR sequencing covered a subset of patients with enough tissue.

In regard to this clone: Antigen unknown.

Sequencing was performed on lung tumor tissue. The rearrangement uses TRBV10-2 and TRBJ2-7; 11 bases align to TRBD1. This clonotype originated in a human donor with non-small cell lung cancer. CDR3 in amino acids: CASRAGQGASYEQYF. The CDR3 bases are TGCGCCAGCAGAGCTGGACAGGGGGCTTCCTACGAGCAGTACTTC.